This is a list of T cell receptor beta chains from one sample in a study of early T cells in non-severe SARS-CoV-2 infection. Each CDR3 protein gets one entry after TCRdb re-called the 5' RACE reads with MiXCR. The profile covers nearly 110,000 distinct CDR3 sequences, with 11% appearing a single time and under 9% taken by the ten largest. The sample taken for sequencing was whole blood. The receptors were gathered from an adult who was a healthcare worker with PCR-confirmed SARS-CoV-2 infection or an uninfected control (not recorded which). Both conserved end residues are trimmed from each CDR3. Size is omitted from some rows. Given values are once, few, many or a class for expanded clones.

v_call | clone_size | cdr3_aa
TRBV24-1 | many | ATSDNRDEEAF
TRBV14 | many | ASSQLAGNTDTQY
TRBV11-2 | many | ASSPGLEQTQY
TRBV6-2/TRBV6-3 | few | ASSYGQNYGYT
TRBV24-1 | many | ATSAWDGSADTQY
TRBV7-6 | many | ASSFRQSEAF
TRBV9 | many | ASSAHWEMIWGYT
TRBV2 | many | ASSVTRGSTDTQY
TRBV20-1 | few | SAKTVNEQF
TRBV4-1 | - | ASSHEGGNSQPQH
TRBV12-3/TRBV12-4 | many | ASSLTGGNQPQH
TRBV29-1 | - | SVGGRVDTGELF
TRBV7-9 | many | ASSDPNTGELF
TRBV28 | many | ASSLGANLAKNIQY
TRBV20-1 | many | SASGKSRPQH
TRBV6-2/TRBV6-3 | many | ASMDRQYNSPLH
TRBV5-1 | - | ASRQDEAGELF
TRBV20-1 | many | SAEDGHSYEQY
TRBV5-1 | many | ASSLVGAEQY
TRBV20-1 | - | SARPSGKVTGELF
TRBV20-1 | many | SARELLWGTQY
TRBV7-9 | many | ASSLVGSGHLYEQY
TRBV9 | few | ASSNRDRGPTEAF
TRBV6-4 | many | ASSESSGGTDTQY
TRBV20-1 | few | SAIVTGTGNQPQH
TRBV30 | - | AWSVGMSGANVLT
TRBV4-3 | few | ASSQDFGATSSYNEQF
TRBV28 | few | ASSSVEGRQPQH
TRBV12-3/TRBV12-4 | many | ASTEQNSGANVLT
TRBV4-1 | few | ASSPHGTGASPLH
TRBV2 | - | ASSYTFTEQY
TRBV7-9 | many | ASGLAGSGELF
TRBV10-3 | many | AIGSLVDNEQF
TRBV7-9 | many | ASSLAGRQGGDEQF
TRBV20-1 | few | SAQLNEQY
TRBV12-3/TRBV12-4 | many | ASSFLGTGANVLT
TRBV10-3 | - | AISVDRGLNEQF
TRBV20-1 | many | SARDLLHTQY
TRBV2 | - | ASKPGLAGESETQY
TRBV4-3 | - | ASSQGADQGST
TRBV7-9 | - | ASSLEENYGYT